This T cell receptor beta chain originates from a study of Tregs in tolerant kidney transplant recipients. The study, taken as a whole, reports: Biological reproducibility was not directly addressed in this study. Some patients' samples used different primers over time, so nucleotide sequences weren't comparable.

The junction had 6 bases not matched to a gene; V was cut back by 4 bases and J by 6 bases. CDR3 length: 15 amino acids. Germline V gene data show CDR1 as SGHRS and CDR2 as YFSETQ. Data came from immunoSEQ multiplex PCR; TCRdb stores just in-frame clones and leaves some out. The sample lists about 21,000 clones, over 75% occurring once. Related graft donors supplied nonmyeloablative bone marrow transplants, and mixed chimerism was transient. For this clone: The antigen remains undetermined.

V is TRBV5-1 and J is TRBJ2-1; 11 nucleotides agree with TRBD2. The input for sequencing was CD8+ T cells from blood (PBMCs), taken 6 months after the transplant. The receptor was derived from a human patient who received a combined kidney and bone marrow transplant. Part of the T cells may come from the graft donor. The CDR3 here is CASSPTSGTTNEQFF. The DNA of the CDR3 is TGCGCCAGCAGCCCGACTAGCGGGACAACCAATGAGCAGTTCTTC.